This TCR beta chain derives from a study of T cell clones after liver transplantation. Background on the study: Apart from a few HCV-positive recipients, transplants were for non-autoimmune, non-viral reasons. Timepoints were pre-transplant, pre-withdrawal, and after withdrawal was completed or failed. Points from the study as a whole: Graft donor-reactive T cells may have migrated into the graft rather than being deleted.

V was pared by 1 base and J by 12 bases, with 19 bases between. From germline, CDR1 is LGHNA and CDR2 YNFKEQ. The CDR3 has 15 amino acids. Clones were sequenced by immunoSEQ multiplex PCR, and TCRdb holds only the in-frame ones, with some missing. Here the sample spans roughly 97,000 clones, 80% to 85% being singletons. This clone appeared a single time. No antigen is known for it. The sequence came from a human donor who received a liver transplant. This rearrangement joins TRBV4-2 to TRBJ2-1, with D possibly being TRBD1 or TRBD2 (5 bases each). The sample was CD4+ T cells from blood, taken before liver transplant. Here the CDR3 reads CASSQATGAEKGQFF. The CDR3 DNA reads TGTGCCAGCAGCCAAGCAACCGGGGCTGAGAAGGGGCAGTTCTTC.